Below, 23 T cell receptor beta chains from the same sample are listed, as sequenced in a study of metastatic and nonmetastatic thyroid tumors. Thyroid surgery was performed in patients who had received no treatment beforehand. TCRdb reanalyzed the PCR reads with MiXCR. The table records approximately 25,000 clones, 13% of them present only once. The sample comprised blood. These receptor sequences come from a female donor with papillary thyroid cancer or a benign thyroid nodule (not recorded which). Some clones in this sample may be carry-over from other donors' samples.

Concerning this clone itself: A read error is possible here, since a much larger clone lies one base away. The gene calls are TRBV20-1 and TRBJ2-7; D perhaps matches TRBD2 (6 bases). The V end was cut by 7 bases, the J end by 5 bases, with 27 bases between. Germline V gene data show CDR1 as DFQATT and CDR2 as SNEGSKA (reference sequence). CDR3 size: 16 residues. The CDR3 sequence is CSVKSAGLPPLNEQYF. CDR3 nucleotides: TGCAGTGTTAAGAGCGCCGGACTACCTCCTTTGAACGAGCAGTACTTC.

This clone was observed a handful of times. The rearrangement joins TRBV12-3 or TRBV12-4 to TRBJ2-7; D gene uncertain. V was cut by 1 base and J by 7 bases, with 8 bases left in between. The CDR3 is 12 residues long. In DNA form, the CDR3 reads TGTGCCAGCAGTTTAGGGGTTCGTGAGCAGTACTTC. Its translation is CASSLGVREQYF.

This clone was found many times. The chain links TRBV2 to TRBJ2-5, with 12 bases identical to TRBD2. J gave up 5 bases and V 2 bases, and 9 bases lay outside the gene matches. CDR3 size: 17 residues. CDR1 and CDR2 (germline): SNHLY, FYNNEI. The CDR3 loop is CASSERLAGGLGETQYF. The DNA for the CDR3 is TGTGCCAGCAGTGAACGGCTAGCGGGAGGGCTGGGGGAGACCCAGTACTTC.

The chain is built from TRBV11-2 and TRBJ2-7, with 7 bases aligning to TRBD2. The J segment lost 3 bases and the V segment lost 5 bases, leaving 10 bases of the junction unmatched. Germline CDR1 reads SGHAT; CDR2 reads FQNNGV. This CDR3 comprises 15 residues. CDR3 nucleotides: TGTGCCAGCAGCGCCCTCGTGGGAGGGGTCTACGAGCAGTACTTC. This translates into CASSALVGGVYEQYF. Full variable domain (rest looked up from reference TRBV11-2 and TRBJ2-7): EAGVAQSPRYKIIEKRQSVAFWCNPISGHATLYWYQQILGQGPKLLIQFQNNGVVDDSQLPKDRFSAERLKGVDSTLKIQPAKLEDSAVYLCASSALVGGVYEQYFGPGTRLTVT.

There are many counts of this clone. V gene TRBV2 combines with J gene TRBJ1-1; D is undetermined. The CDR3 totals 12 residues. From germline, CDR1 is SNHLY and CDR2 FYNNEI. V shed 7 bases and J shed 11 bases, with 17 bases lying between them. The CDR3 loop is CASNMEGSGAFF. The CDR3 nucleotides are TGTGCCAGCAATATGGAGGGTTCGGGGGCTTTCTTT. Together with reference TRBV2 and TRBJ1-1, the CDR3 gives the full variable domain: EPEVTQTPSHQVTQMGQEVILRCVPISNHLYFYWYRQILGQKVEFLVSFYNNEISEKSEIFDDQFSVERPDGSNFTLKIRSTKLEDSAMYFCASNMEGSGAFFGQGTRLTVV.

In its sample, this clone was seen many times. The chain couples TRBV29-1 to TRBJ2-7, with 9 positions matching TRBD2. The CDR3 has 14 residues. Germline values: CDR1 SQVTM, CDR2 ANQGSEA. J was trimmed by 3 bases and V by 3 bases; bases with no gene match: 6. CDR3 sequence: CSVDRTSAGYEQYF. DNA for the CDR3: TGCAGCGTTGATCGGACTAGCGCTGGCTACGAGCAGTACTTC.

V gene TRBV4-1 combines with J gene TRBJ2-5, with 10 bases fitting TRBD2. Germline lookup yields CDR1 MGHRA and CDR2 YSYEKL. V gave up 1 base and J gave up 8 bases; unmatched junction bases: 13. CDR3 length: 17 amino acids. The CDR3 DNA reads TGCGCCAGCAGCCAAGCAGCGGGAGGGCCCATTTCGAATACCCAGTACTTC. This translates into CASSQAAGGPISNTQYF.

This clone was detected many times. The rearrangement uses TRBV6-1 and TRBJ2-5; no definite D call. Per germline, CDR1 MNHNS and CDR2 SASEGT. Trimming removed 0 bases at V and 5 bases at J, with 4 bases between. The CDR3 is 12 residues long. In nucleotides, the CDR3 is TGTGCCAGCAGTGAAGCGCCGGAGACCCAGTACTTC. It encodes CASSEAPETQYF.

The chain is built from TRBV2 and TRBJ2-7; 14 positions match TRBD2. The trim removed 6 bases at V and 5 bases at J, leaving 9 bases unmatched. The CDR3 sequence is 16 residues long. Germline assignment: CDR1 SNHLY and CDR2 FYNNEI. The CDR3 sequence is CASSEGLAGVCHEQYF. The DNA of the CDR3 is TGTGCCAGCAGCGAGGGACTAGCGGGAGTGTGCCACGAGCAGTACTTC. Complete variable domain (other parts from reference TRBV2 and TRBJ2-7): EPEVTQTPSHQVTQMGQEVILRCVPISNHLYFYWYRQILGQKVEFLVSFYNNEISEKSEIFDDQFSVERPDGSNFTLKIRSTKLEDSAMYFCASSEGLAGVCHEQYFGPGTRLTVT.

This clone was counted ten times or more. The chain has TRBV24-1 and TRBJ2-2; 7 bases map to TRBD1. With 10 bases clipped from V and 3 bases from J, the junction kept 4 bases outside the gene matches. The CDR3 is made up of 13 amino acids. Germline V gene data show CDR1 as KGHDR and CDR2 as SFDVKD. Here the CDR3 DNA reads TGTGCCACTGCGACAGGGTACACCGGGGAGCTGTTTTTT. Encoded protein: CATATGYTGELFF.

This chain joins TRBV7-2 and TRBJ1-3, with D maybe TRBD1 (5 bases). CDR3 length equals 14 residues. CDR1 is SGHTA, CDR2 FQGNSA, per germline. V lost 5 bases to trimming and J lost 2 bases, with 10 bases between them. The CDR3 is CASSPQGTGNTIYF. DNA for the CDR3: TGTGCCAGCAGCCCCCAGGGTACTGGAAACACCATATATTTT.

This clone qualifies as medium-sized (0.01 to 0.1%). The V and J genes are TRBV3-1 and TRBJ2-7; no definite D call. There are 13 residues in the CDR3. The germline V gene has CDR1 LGHDT and CDR2 YNNKEL (reference sequence). The V end was cut by 1 base, the J end by 12 bases, with 16 bases between. The CDR3 nucleotides are TGTGCCAGCAGCCAAGGGGCACAGACTCCTCCGTACTTC. It encodes CASSQGAQTPPYF.

This clone was seen at least ten times. The chain carries TRBV11-2 and TRBJ2-1, with D perhaps matching TRBD1 (6 bases). Trimming stripped 6 bases from V and 4 bases from J, with 16 bases between. This CDR3 spans 15 amino acids. Germline CDR1 is SGHAT and CDR2 is FQNNGV. For the CDR3, the DNA is TGTGCCAGCAGTTCCAGAACGACAGGTTACAATGAGCAGTTCTTC. Translated, it gives CASSSRTTGYNEQFF.

This rearrangement joins TRBV20-1 to TRBJ2-7; perhaps TRBD1 as D (6 bases). CDR1 and CDR2 from the germline V gene are DFQATT and SNEGSKA (reference sequence). The CDR3 sequence is 14 residues long. V dropped 0 bases and J dropped 2 bases, with 11 bases sitting between them. The CDR3 here is CSARDLGQPYEQYF. The CDR3 DNA is TGCAGTGCTAGAGATCTCGGACAGCCCTACGAGCAGTACTTC.

This clone was observed many times. The genes are TRBV5-1 and TRBJ2-1; 8 positions match TRBD2. The CDR3 is 15 amino acids. The V gene's germline CDR1 is SGHRS and CDR2 YFSETQ. V lost 0 bases and J lost 7; bases outside the gene matches: 6. The CDR3, as DNA: TGCGCCAGCAGCTTGGATTCGGGAGGGTTTAATGAGCAGTTCTTC. Translating gives CASSLDSGGFNEQFF.

The gene calls are TRBV6-4 and TRBJ2-1; no definite D call. The CDR3 contains 14 residues. Germline CDR1 MRHNA, CDR2 SNTAGT. The V and J ends lost 2 bases and 6 bases respectively, with 11 bases between them. This CDR3 is CASSDGSGSNEQFF. Written as DNA, the CDR3 is TGTGCCAGCAGTGACGGAAGTGGCTCCAATGAGCAGTTCTTC.

The chain combines TRBV20-1 with TRBJ2-7, with D perhaps matching TRBD1 (5 bases). This CDR3 contains 13 residues. The V gene lost 3 bases and the J gene lost 2 bases, with 11 bases spanning the gap. Per germline, CDR1 DFQATT and CDR2 SNEGSKA (reference sequence). The CDR3 DNA is TGCAGTGCTAGTGATGGGGCCCCCTACGAGCAGTACTTC. Amino acids: CSASDGAPYEQYF.

J is TRBJ1-1 and V is TRBV20-1; maybe TRBD1 (5 bases). Per the germline V gene, CDR1 is DFQATT and CDR2 is SNEGSKA (reference sequence). The V gene lost 5 bases and the J gene lost 8 bases, with 18 bases spanning the gap. This CDR3 contains 13 residues. The CDR3: CSAVTGRPREAFF. The CDR3 DNA sequence: TGCAGTGCTGTGACGGGACGGCCTCGGGAAGCTTTCTTT.

This clone was seen only a few times. This rearrangement joins TRBV6-2 or TRBV6-3 to TRBJ1-5; D possibly corresponds to TRBD1 (6 bases). The CDR3 runs 15 residues. Germline V CDR1 and CDR2: MNHEY, SVGEGT. The germline V and J ends were trimmed by 2 bases and 4 bases, with 12 bases remaining between them. CDR3: CASSYAQGSNQPQHF. The CDR3 region has the DNA TGTGCCAGCAGTTACGCGCAGGGGTCAAATCAGCCCCAGCATTTT.

This clone was observed a handful of times. A much larger clone lies a single base off, so this may be a read error. The chain has TRBV20-1 and TRBJ2-1; tentatively, D is TRBD1 (7 bases). The CDR3 length is 13 residues. Trimming removed 4 bases from V and 6 bases from J, with 13 bases in between. In germline, CDR1 is DFQATT, CDR2 SNEGSKA (reference sequence). The CDR3 coding sequence is TGCAGTGCTATTTGGCAGGGGGGCAATGAGCAGTTCTTC. This translates into CSAIWQGGNEQFF.

V and J are TRBV19 and TRBJ2-6; D uncertain. The CDR3 runs 17 residues. Between the trimmed V and J ends, which lost 5 bases and 2 bases, there was a span of 16 bases. Looked up from germline, CDR1 is LNHDA and CDR2 is SQIVND (reference sequence). The CDR3 reads CASSRGRISPGANVLTF. In nucleotides, the CDR3 is TGTGCCAGTAGTCGAGGCAGGATAAGTCCTGGGGCCAACGTCCTGACTTTC.

In its sample, this clone ranks as medium-sized. The chain combines TRBV3-1 with TRBJ1-5; maybe TRBD1 (5 bases). The CDR3 length is 13 residues. Germline-derived CDR1 and CDR2 are LGHDT and YNNKEL (reference sequence). Trimming pared 3 bases from V and 7 bases from J, leaving 10 bases between. Here the CDR3 reads CASSQGEGQPQHF. The CDR3 DNA reads as TGTGCCAGCAGCCAGGGGGAGGGGCAGCCCCAGCATTTT.

This clone was picked up many times. This sample also contains other DNA sequences that code for the same CDR3. DNA of the CDR3: TGTGCCAGCAGTCCTGCGTCGGGGAGTCAGCCCCAGCATTTT. Encoded protein: CASSPASGSQPQHF. The gene calls are TRBV12-3 or TRBV12-4 and TRBJ1-5; D is unresolved. Trimming removed 5 bases from V and 6 bases from J, with 14 bases in between. The CDR3 has 14 residues.